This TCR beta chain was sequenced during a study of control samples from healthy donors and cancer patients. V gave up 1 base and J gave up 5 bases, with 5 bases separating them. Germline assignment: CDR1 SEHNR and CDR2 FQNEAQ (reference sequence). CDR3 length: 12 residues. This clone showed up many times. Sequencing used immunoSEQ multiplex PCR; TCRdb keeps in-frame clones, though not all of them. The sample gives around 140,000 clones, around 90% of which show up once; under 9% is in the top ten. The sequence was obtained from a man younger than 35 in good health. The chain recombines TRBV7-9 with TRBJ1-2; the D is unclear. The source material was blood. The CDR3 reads CASSLGGYGYTF. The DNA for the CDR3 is TGTGCCAGCAGCTTAGGAGGGTATGGCTACACCTTC.